The clone carrying this T cell receptor beta chain came up a few times. This sample is drawn from a study of shared clonotypes between healthy human individuals. Some clones are missing from TCRdb's copy, which holds only in-frame ones; the method was immunoSEQ multiplex PCR. The sample has millions of clones, about 93% seen once. The V segment lost 4 bases and the J segment 6 bases; nucleotides outside the gene matches: 17. This CDR3 comprises 17 residues. CDR1 and CDR2 from the germline V gene are MNHEY and SMNVEV (reference sequence). Naive CD8 cells comprised CD45RO-negative, CCR7-positively selected cells, excluding terminally differentiated effector memory CD45RA+ cells.

The rearrangement links TRBV27 to TRBJ1-2; 7 nucleotides agree with TRBD1. Sample: naive CD8+ T cells from PBMCs. This sequence originates from a man between 18 and 35 years old in good health. Some clones in this sample may be carry-over from other donors' samples. This CDR3 is CASSSLGRGGMVDGYTF. The CDR3 region has the DNA TGTGCCAGCAGTTCCCTCGGCAGGGGGGGGATGGTGGATGGCTACACCTTC.